This T cell receptor beta chain was identified in a study of CD8+CD57+ T cells in acquired aplastic anemia. Study-level background: Healthy donors yielded around 10 million CD4+ cell reads on average.

Germline values: CDR1 LNHNV, CDR2 YYDKDF (reference sequence). This CDR3 contains 14 residues. Genomic DNA served as template for TCR beta VDJ and CDR3 profiling. A single record per CDR3 protein comes from TCRdb applying MiXCR to the reads. The sample has 350,000 to 450,000 distinct CDR3 sequences; 55% to 70% are singletons. V gene TRBV15 combines with J gene TRBJ1-6, with 7 bases matching TRBD1. The J call may be mistaken, given a closer DNA end match to TRBJ1-1. The specimen was sorted CD4+, CD8+, or CD8+CD57+ T cells (not recorded which) from PBMCs. The source of this sequence is a human donor in good health, serving as a control. The CDR3 reads CATQRGTANTQAFF. The CDR3 nucleotides are TGTGCCACCCAGAGAGGGACAGCGAACACACAAGCTTTCTTT.